Listed here is a single TCR beta chain. Its antigen is currently unknown. 13 Jbeta primers and 60 Vbeta primers were used for the PCR. In the original workflow: The authors later counted approximately 80 million unique TCR beta chains, approximately 10 million of them shared. Sequencing was performed with immunoSEQ multiplex PCR; in TCRdb, only in-frame clones are kept and a portion is missing. That table gives V, J and clone size, and the DNA gave D and trimming. Its table lists some 51,000 clones. The sample belongs to a study of cytomegalovirus exposure and HLA in healthy donors. Findings and limits, study-wide: Earlier analysis yielded a pattern in which most TCR beta V segments were productive about 87% or about 30% of the time. Most TCRs appeared rarely, but some public TCRs recurred in many donors. Cytomegalovirus-associated status was assigned to 150 to 200 TCR beta chains.

This CDR3 is 18 amino acids long. V was clipped by 1 base and J by 4 bases; unmatched bases: 7. Germline V lookup: CDR1 LGHNA, CDR2 YNFKEQ. The source material was PBMCs. The sequence derives from a middle-aged man in good health and CMV-seropositive. The chain carries TRBV4-2 and TRBJ2-3; 14 positions match TRBD2. CDR3 nucleotides: TGTGCCAGCAGCCAAGGTCCCGCGACTAGCGGGGGGGCAGATACGCAGTATTTT. Translation: CASSQGPATSGGADTQYF.